This entry lists 11 T cell receptor beta chains sequenced from one sample in a study of control samples from healthy donors and cancer patients. The repertoire was sequenced with immunoSEQ multiplex PCR; TCRdb's copy has only in-frame clones and lacks some. The profile shows roughly 100,000 clones, roughly 89% of them singletons. Sequenced input: PBMCs. These receptors were taken from a man between 60 and 75 years old with lung cancer.

The gene calls are TRBV11-3 and TRBJ2-3; D gene unclear. V dropped 0 bases and J dropped 8 bases, with 15 bases sitting between them. CDR3 size: 15 residues. From germline, CDR1 is SGHNT and CDR2 YENEEA. This CDR3 is CASSLDSNGPGTQYF. The DNA for the CDR3 is TGTGCCAGCAGCTTAGATTCCAACGGACCCGGTACGCAGTATTTT. The variable domain in full, completed from reference TRBV11-3 and TRBJ2-3, reads EAGVVQSPRYKIIEKKQPVAFWCNPISGHNTLYWYLQNLGQGPELLIRYENEEAVDDSQLPKDRFSAERLKGVDSTLKIQPAELGDSAVYLCASSLDSNGPGTQYFGPGTRLTVL.

The V and J genes are TRBV7-9 and TRBJ2-1; 7 nucleotides match TRBD1. V lost 4 bases and J lost 6; bases outside the gene matches: 9. The CDR3 is 15 residues long. Germline CDR1 reads SEHNR; CDR2 reads FQNEAQ (reference sequence). The CDR3 coding sequence is TGTGCCAGCAGCTCCCTTCGACAGGGTGGCAATGAGCAGTTCTTC. This sequence encodes CASSSLRQGGNEQFF.

J is TRBJ2-3 and V is TRBV12-3 or TRBV12-4; D is uncertain. CDR3 length: 11 residues. V was trimmed by 6 bases and J by 2 bases, leaving 3 bases between them. The CDR3 here is CASSYTDTQYF. CDR3 coding DNA: TGTGCCAGCAGCTACACAGATACGCAGTATTTT.

This chain joins TRBV5-4 and TRBJ2-3; D remains unclear. V was shortened by 0 bases and J by 3 bases, with 8 bases between the two germline ends. The germline V gene has CDR1 SGHNT and CDR2 YYREEE (reference sequence). The CDR3 covers 14 residues. The CDR3 bases are TGTGCCAGCAGCTTGGATAGGCCTACAGATACGCAGTATTTT. This gives the protein CASSLDRPTDTQYF.

The genes are TRBV4-1 and TRBJ1-5; D is ambiguous. Trimming cost V 0 bases and J 0 bases, with 6 bases left between them. Germline V CDR1 and CDR2: MGHRA, YSYEKL. The length of the CDR3 is 15 residues. The DNA of the CDR3 is TGCGCCAGCAGCCAAGAGTCAGTTAGCAATCAGCCCCAGCATTTT. Translation gives CASSQESVSNQPQHF.

The rearrangement uses TRBV18 and TRBJ1-2, with D possibly TRBD1 on 5 matching bases. CDR1 and CDR2 (germline): KGHSH, LQKENI. This CDR3 is 13 amino acids long. V dropped 3 bases and J dropped 6 bases, with 11 bases sitting between them. CDR3 sequence (DNA): TGTGCCAGCTCACCGGCAGGGTCCCATGGCTACACCTTC. Translating it yields CASSPAGSHGYTF.

CDR3 sequence: CASSVVPQDISGANVLTF. The CDR3 DNA follows: TGTGCCAGCAGCGTAGTCCCCCAGGATATCTCTGGGGCCAACGTCCTGACTTTC. This chain connects TRBV9 to TRBJ2-6; D uncertain. This CDR3 contains 18 residues. CDR1 and CDR2 (germline): SGDLS, YYNGEE. V gave up 0 bases and J gave up 0 bases, with 13 bases separating them.

The chain links TRBV18 to TRBJ2-1; D not certain. The CDR3 consists of 13 residues. The V gene lost 3 bases and the J gene lost 3 bases, with 6 bases spanning the gap. The germline CDR1 and CDR2 sequences are KGHSH and LQKENI. CDR3 coding DNA: TGTGCCAGCTCACCCATCAGCTACAATGAGCAGTTCTTC. It encodes CASSPISYNEQFF.

V is TRBV3-1 (or the pseudogene TRBV3-2) and J is TRBJ2-2, with 12 bases that match TRBD2. The CDR3 extends over 18 amino acids. CDR1 LGHDT and CDR2 YNNKEL come from the germline V gene (reference sequence). After removal of 3 bases from V and 1 base from J, the junction contained 6 bases not matched to a gene. The CDR3 DNA reads as TGTGCCAGCAGCCACGCTCGACTAGCGGGGGTGAACACCGGGGAGCTGTTTTTT. Protein sequence: CASSHARLAGVNTGELFF.

The J gene is TRBJ1-1, the V gene TRBV6-5, with D possibly being TRBD1 (5 bases). Germline values: CDR1 MNHEY, CDR2 SVGAGI. Trimming cost V 6 bases and J 2 bases, with 7 bases left between them. The CDR3 contains 12 residues. CDR3 sequence reads: CASSGTNTEAFF. For the CDR3, the DNA is TGTGCCAGCAGCGGGACCAACACTGAAGCTTTCTTT.

The V call is TRBV7-9, the J call TRBJ2-5; TRBD1 is a possible D gene (5 bases). The CDR3 loop spans 15 amino acids. Per germline, CDR1 SEHNR and CDR2 FQNEAQ (reference sequence). V was pared by 1 base and J by 0 bases, with 9 bases between. The CDR3 DNA reads as TGTGCCAGCAGCTTAGACAGGTTGTACCAAGAGACCCAGTACTTC. As protein: CASSLDRLYQETQYF.